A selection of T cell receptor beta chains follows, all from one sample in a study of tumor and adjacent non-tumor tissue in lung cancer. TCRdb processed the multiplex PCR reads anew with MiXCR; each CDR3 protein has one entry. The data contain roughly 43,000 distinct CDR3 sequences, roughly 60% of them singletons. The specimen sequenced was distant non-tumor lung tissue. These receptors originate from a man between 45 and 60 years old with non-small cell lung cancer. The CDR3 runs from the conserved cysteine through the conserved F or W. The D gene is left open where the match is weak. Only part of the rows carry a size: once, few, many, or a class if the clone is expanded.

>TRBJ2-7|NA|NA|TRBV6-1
CASSRRSPYEQYF
TGTGCCAGCAGTCGACGGAGTCCCTACGAGCAGTACTTC
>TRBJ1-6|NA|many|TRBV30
CAWSVTVGSPLHF
TGTGCCTGGAGTGTCACGGTGGGTTCACCCCTCCACTTT
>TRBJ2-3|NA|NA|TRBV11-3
CASSSGGAGADTQYF
TGTGCCAGCAGCTCAGGTGGGGCCGGGGCTGATACGCAGTATTTT
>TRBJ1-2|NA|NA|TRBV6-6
CTSSYSHGTISLYGYTF
TGTACCAGCAGTTACTCACATGGGACCATCAGCCTCTATGGCTACACCTTC
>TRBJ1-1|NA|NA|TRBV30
CAWSAEATTEAFF
TGTGCCTGGAGTGCAGAGGCCACCACTGAAGCTTTCTTT
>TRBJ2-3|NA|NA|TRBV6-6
CASSGVGGLVDMQYF
TGTGCCAGCAGTGGAGTGGGAGGTTTAGTAGATATGCAGTATTTT
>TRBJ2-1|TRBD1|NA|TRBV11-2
CVSRPPSGGQGHEQSF
TGTGTCAGCAGACCCCCCTCAGGGGGACAGGGTCATGAGCAGTCCTTC
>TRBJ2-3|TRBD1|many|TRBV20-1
CSANGQGTDTQYF
TGCAGTGCAAACGGACAGGGCACAGATACGCAGTATTTT
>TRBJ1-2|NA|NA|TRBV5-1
CARDRQDYGYTF
TGCGCCAGGGACCGACAGGACTATGGCTACACCTTC
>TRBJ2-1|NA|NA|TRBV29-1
CSVGWTSVYNGQFF
TGCAGTGTTGGGTGGACATCGGTCTATAATGGGCAGTTCTTC
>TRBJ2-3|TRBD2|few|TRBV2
CASITIAGVRDTQYF
TGTGCCAGCATCACGATAGCGGGGGTCAGAGATACGCAGTATTTT
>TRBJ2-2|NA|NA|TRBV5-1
CATSLRLGANTGELVF
TGCGCCACCAGCTTGAGATTGGGAGCGAACACCGGGGAGCTGGTTTTT
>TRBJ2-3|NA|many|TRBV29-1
CSVVTLGTDTQYF
TGCAGCGTTGTCACACTTGGCACAGATACGCAGTATTTT
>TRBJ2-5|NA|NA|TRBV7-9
CASSLEVEETQYF
TGTGCCAGCAGCTTAGAGGTGGAAGAGACCCAGTACTTC
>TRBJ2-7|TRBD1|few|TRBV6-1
CTGSGQGPGGQYF
TGTACCGGCTCAGGACAGGGCCCAGGCGGGCAGTACTTC
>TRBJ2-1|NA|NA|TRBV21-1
CASSKHRGQGSEQFF
TGTGCCAGCAGCAAACACAGGGGGCAGGGCAGTGAGCAGTTCTTC
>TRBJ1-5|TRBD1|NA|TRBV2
CASRPSQGARQAQHF
TGTGCCTCCCGACCTTCACAGGGGGCAAGGCAGGCCCAGCATTTT
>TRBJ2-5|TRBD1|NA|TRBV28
CTGSGTVIQETQYF
TGTACCGGCAGTGGGACAGTCATTCAAGAGACCCAGTACTTC
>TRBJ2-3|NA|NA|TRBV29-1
CSVVGTLEGGGSIADTQYF
TGCAGTGTTGTGGGAACACTAGAGGGAGGTGGTAGTATCGCAGATACGCAGTATTTT
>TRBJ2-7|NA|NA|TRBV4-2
CANSQASSSYEQYF
TGTGCCAACAGCCAAGCTTCGTCAAGCTACGAGCAGTACTTC
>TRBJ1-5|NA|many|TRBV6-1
CASNRKGESNQPQHF
TGTGCCAGCAATAGAAAGGGGGAGAGCAATCAGCCCCAGCATTTT
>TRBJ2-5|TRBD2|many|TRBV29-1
CSVWLAGGEETQYF
TGCAGCGTGTGGCTAGCGGGAGGAGAAGAGACCCAGTACTTC
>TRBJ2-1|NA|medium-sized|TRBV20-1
CSARGFGAGLLPNNEQFF
TGCAGTGCTAGAGGGTTCGGGGCGGGGCTTCTCCCCAACAATGAGCAGTTCTTC
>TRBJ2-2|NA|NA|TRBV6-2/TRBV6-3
CASSYGARVGELFF
TGTGCCAGCAGTTACGGGGCGCGAGTCGGGGAGCTGTTTTTT
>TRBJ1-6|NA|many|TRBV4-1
CASSQEQVAYNSPLHF
TGCGCCAGCAGCCAAGAACAGGTCGCTTATAATTCACCCCTCCACTTT
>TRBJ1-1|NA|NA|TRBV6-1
CTSNRTVTMNTEAFF
TGTACCAGCAATAGGACAGTGACTATGAACACTGAAGCTTTCTTT
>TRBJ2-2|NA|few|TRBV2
CASSRELGTGELFF
TGTGCCAGCAGTCGGGAGTTGGGCACCGGGGAGCTGTTTTTT
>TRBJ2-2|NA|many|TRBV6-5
CASSPWGSTNTGELFF
TGTGCCAGCAGCCCCTGGGGTTCCACGAACACCGGGGAGCTGTTTTTT
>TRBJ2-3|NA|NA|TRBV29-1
CSVTGSKRDTQYF
TGCAGCGTTACAGGCTCCAAGAGGGATACGCAATATTTT
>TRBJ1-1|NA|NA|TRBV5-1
CASTGFLLGMDTEAFF
TGCGCCAGCACCGGATTTCTTCTAGGGATGGACACTGAAGCTTTCTTT
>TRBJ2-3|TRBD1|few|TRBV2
CASLALGQGRGDTQYF
TGTGCCAGCCTCGCTCTAGGACAGGGGAGGGGAGATACGCAGTATTTT
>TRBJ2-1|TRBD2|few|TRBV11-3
CASSTGLVGYNEQFF
TGTGCCAGCAGCACTGGACTAGTGGGGTACAATGAGCAGTTCTTC
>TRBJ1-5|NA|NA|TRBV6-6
CANSYRGYGQPQQF
TGTGCCAACAGTTATCGAGGTTACGGTCAGCCCCAGCAGTTT
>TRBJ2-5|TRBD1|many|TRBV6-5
CASSADRKETQYF
TGTGCCAGCAGCGCGGACAGGAAAGAGACCCAGTACTTC
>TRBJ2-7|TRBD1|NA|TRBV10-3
CVTWTGGSVRSFYEQYF
TGTGTCACCTGGACAGGGGGCTCGGTCCGAAGCTTCTACGAGCAATACTTC
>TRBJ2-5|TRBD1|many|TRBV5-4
CASSLNRGLGETQYF
TGTGCCAGCAGCTTAAACAGGGGGCTTGGAGAGACCCAGTACTTC
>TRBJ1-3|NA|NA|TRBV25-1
CASSVQGSGNTIYF
TGTGCCAGCAGTGTACAGGGATCCGGAAACACCATATATTTT
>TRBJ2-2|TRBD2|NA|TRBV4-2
CASSQEGQAGVNTGELFF
TGTGCCAGCAGCCAAGAGGGACAAGCGGGGGTGAATACCGGGGAGCTGTTTTTT
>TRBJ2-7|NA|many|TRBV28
CASSLLSGNTYEQYF
TGTGCCAGCAGTTTACTGAGCGGTAATACCTACGAGCAGTACTTC
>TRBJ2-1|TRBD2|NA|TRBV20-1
CSAEAGVAGGNEQFF
TGCAGTGCCGAGGCGGGCGTAGCGGGAGGGAATGAGCAGTTCTTC
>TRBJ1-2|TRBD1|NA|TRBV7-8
CASNSGTVGSYTF
TGTGCCAGCAACTCCGGGACAGTCGGCAGCTACACCTTC
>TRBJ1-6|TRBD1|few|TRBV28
CASSLTGALPLHF
TGTGCCAGCAGTTTAACAGGGGCGCTACCCCTCCACTTT
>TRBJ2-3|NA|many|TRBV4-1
CASSQALGDTDTQYF
TGCGCCAGCAGCCAAGCTCTCGGCGACACAGATACGCAGTATTTT
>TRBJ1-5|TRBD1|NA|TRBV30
CALGQTSSNQPQHF
TGTGCCTTGGGACAGACGAGTAGCAATCAGCCCCAGCATTTT
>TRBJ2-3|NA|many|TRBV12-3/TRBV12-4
CASSPQQTSTDTQYF
TGTGCCAGCAGCCCCCAGCAGACTAGCACAGATACGCAGTATTTT
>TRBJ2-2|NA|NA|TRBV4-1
CASGQPIVTGELFF
TGTGCCAGCGGACAGCCAATAGTTACCGGGGAGCTGTTTTTT
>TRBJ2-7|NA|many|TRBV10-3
CAIRAGSYEQYF
TGTGCCATCAGGGCAGGCTCCTACGAGCAGTACTTC
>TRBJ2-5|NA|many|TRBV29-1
CSVRRGQETQYF
TGCAGCGTTCGCCGGGGACAAGAGACCCAGTACTTC
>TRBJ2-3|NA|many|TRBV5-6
CASSRGMGIPTTDTQYF
TGTGCCAGCAGCAGGGGGATGGGGATCCCAACCACAGATACGCAGTATTTT
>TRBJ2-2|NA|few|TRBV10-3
CAISESGVETAELFF
TGTGCCATCAGTGAGTCAGGAGTGGAGACCGCGGAGCTGTTTTTT
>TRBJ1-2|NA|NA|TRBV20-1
CSAVSGPDYGYTF
TGCAGTGCTGTGTCAGGGCCCGACTATGGCTACACCTTC
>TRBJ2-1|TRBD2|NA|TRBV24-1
CAISEPGTSGKQFF
TGTGCCATCAGTGAGCCCGGGACTAGCGGGAAGCAGTTCTTC
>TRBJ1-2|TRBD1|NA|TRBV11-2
CASSPQGQIYGYTF
TGTGCCAGCAGCCCACAGGGACAGATCTATGGCTACACCTTC
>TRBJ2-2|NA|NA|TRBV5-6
CASSKTRNTAELFF
TGTGCCAGCAGTAAGACGCGAAACACCGCGGAGCTGTTTTTT
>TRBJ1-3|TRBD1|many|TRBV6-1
CASGQDSSWRVTGNTIYF
TGTGCCAGCGGACAGGACAGCTCTTGGCGTGTAACTGGAAACACCATATATTTT